Reported below is one TCR beta chain. Its antigen is unidentified. The data stem from a study of OX40 agonist ivuxolimab in advanced cancers. About the research overall: Aged roughly 20 to 79 with a mean of 60 years, they were approximately 79% male. Study results and caveats: Normalized T-cell clonal expansion was also low in a subset of nonresponders. The study observed clonal expansion of CD4+ and CD8+ blood T cells by week 6 at 0.1 to 3.0 mg/kg.

TCRdb keeps only in-frame clones here, not all; method: immunoSEQ multiplex PCR. The data show 50,000 to 70,000 clones, 75% to 90% seen once. This receptor was obtained from an adult with an advanced solid tumor such as melanoma, head and neck, liver or kidney cancer. The specimen comprised CD4+ or CD8+ T cells sorted from blood, sampled in a trial of the OX40 agonist ivuxolimab.

The CDR3 DNA sequence: TGTGCCAGTACCGTCGACAGATATAGCAATCAGCCCCAGCATTTT. Translated: CASTVDRYSNQPQHF. The V call is TRBV19, the J call TRBJ1-5; a weak D match, TRBD1 (5 bases). Germline assignment: CDR1 LNHDA and CDR2 SQIVND (reference sequence). The CDR3 has 15 residues. The V end was cut by 7 bases, the J end by 0 bases, with 13 bases between.